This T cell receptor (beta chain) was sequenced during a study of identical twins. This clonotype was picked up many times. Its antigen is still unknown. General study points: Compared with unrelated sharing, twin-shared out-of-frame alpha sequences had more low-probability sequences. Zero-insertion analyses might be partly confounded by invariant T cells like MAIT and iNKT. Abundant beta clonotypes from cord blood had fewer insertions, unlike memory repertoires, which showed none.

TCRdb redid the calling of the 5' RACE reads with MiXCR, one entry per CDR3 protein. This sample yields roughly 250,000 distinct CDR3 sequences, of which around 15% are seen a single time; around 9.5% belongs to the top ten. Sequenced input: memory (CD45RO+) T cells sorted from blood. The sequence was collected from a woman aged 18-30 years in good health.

Written as DNA, the CDR3 is TGTGCCAGCAGCCCTTATCAATACACAGATACGCAGTATTTT. This encodes CASSPYQYTDTQYF. The V gene is TRBV14, the J gene TRBJ2-3; unclear D gene. CDR3 length: 14 residues. The germline CDR1 and CDR2 sequences are SGHDN and FVKESK. V was clipped by 4 bases and J by 2 bases, with 10 bases between them.